This T cell receptor (beta chain) came from a study of Ad26.COV2.S vaccination and SARS-CoV-2 variants. At the level of the study: Enrollment placed the donor in the COV1001 Ad26.COV2.S trial arm.

Study-level findings and limits: Spike-specific TCR breadth in vaccine recipients exceeded that seen in placebo recipients. Those who received vaccine or placebo ended up with similar non-spike TCR breadth.

Sample treatment: about 20 received Ad26.COV2.S at low or high dose, single or two shots; roughly five received placebo; per-sample allocation not given. All samples were drawn on day 63, counting from the first vaccine or placebo injection. At a Boston site, the person donating was an adult of 18-55 years. Trimming pared 4 bases from V and 8 bases from J, leaving 13 bases between. From germline, CDR1 is SGDLS and CDR2 YYNGEE. This CDR3 has 14 amino acids. For this clone: What it binds is not known.

Generated by immunoSEQ multiplex PCR, the TCRdb table keeps only in-frame clones and is missing some. This table has roughly 500,000 clones, roughly 89% appearing once. This sequence joins TRBV9 and TRBJ1-6; tentatively, D is TRBD1 (5 bases). The TCR comes from a person between 18 and 59 years old who received the Ad26.COV2.S COVID-19 vaccine or a placebo. The specimen was peripheral blood, collected in a trial of Ad26.COV2.S vaccine versus placebo. CDR3 nucleotides: TGTGCCAGCAGCCTGGGCAGGGAGGATTCACCCCTCCACTTT. It yields the protein CASSLGREDSPLHF. Full variable domain (missing parts from reference TRBV9 and TRBJ1-6): DSGVTQTPKHLITATGQRVTLRCSPRSGDLSVYWYQQSLDQGLQFLIQYYNGEERAKGNILERFSAQQFPDLHSELNLSSLELGDSALYFCASSLGREDSPLHFGNGTRLTVT.